There are a few counts of the clone carrying this T cell receptor (beta chain). The antigen is unknown. The data originate from a study of T cells in Graves' hyperthyroidism and ophthalmopathy. Regarding the study as a whole: Within blood appeared most thyroid clonotypes that had expanded above 0.001. Progression to ophthalmopathy was predicted a median of roughly 6.6 months early.

This CDR3 comprises 16 residues. Trimming took off 5 bases at V and 6 bases at J, with 20 bases between the two ends. From RNA transcripts, TCR beta CDR3 regions were amplified. The HTBI primer set was used in a first-round RT-PCR of the TCR CDR3. Using its own MiXCR run on the multiplex PCR reads, TCRdb lists one record per CDR3 protein. Of fewer than 600,000 distinct CDR3 sequences listed, roughly an eighth were seen once; the top ten hold under 20%. Uncontrolled infection, other autoimmune disease, pregnancy or lactation led to exclusion. Clinicians diagnosed patients from clinical symptoms, serum thyroxine and TRAb, thyroid ultrasound and orbital computed tomography.

The sample was blood. This TCR derives from a woman aged 18-29 years with Graves' hyperthyroidism. J is TRBJ1-5 and V is TRBV12-3 or TRBV12-4; the D gene is possibly TRBD1 (5 bases). CDR3 DNA sequence: TGTGCCAGCAGTGGTTCCGGGACGATGATCCGTCAGCCCCAGCATTTT. Encoded protein: CASSGSGTMIRQPQHF.